This TCR beta chain originates from a study of T cell responses to AZD1222 COVID-19 vaccine. The table came from immunoSEQ multiplex PCR; TCRdb's copy has only in-frame clones and leaves some out. The data contain roughly 150,000 clones, around 86% of them singletons. As for this clone: What it binds is unknown.

Study results and limitations: Sampling that yielded the repertoires occurred only after the peak T cell response. Mostly white British, mostly female donors; authors suggested clonal diversity may be underestimated. Targets within unmutated variant regions were reportedly found for nearly half of spike-specific TCRs. The breadth and depth of Spike-specific TCRs increased once two AZD1222 doses had been given.

CDR1 and CDR2 from the germline V gene are KGHSH and LQKENI. This CDR3 region has 17 residues. V gave up 3 bases and J gave up 7 bases; unmatched junction bases: 10. The clonotype was recovered from an adult who received the AZD1222 COVID-19 vaccine. This chain connects TRBV18 to TRBJ2-1, with 12 bases that match TRBD2. This specimen was peripheral blood, taken 28 days after the second AZD1222 dose. CDR3 nucleotide sequence: TGTGCCAGCTCACCCGGGGGGAGGACTAGCGGGAAAAATGAGCAGTTCTTC. This gives the protein CASSPGGRTSGKNEQFF.